Listed below are T cell receptor beta chains from one sample, sequenced in a study of early T cells in non-severe SARS-CoV-2 infection. Via MiXCR, TCRdb re-called the 5' RACE reads, giving one row per CDR3 protein. This table holds 46,000 or so distinct CDR3 sequences, about 4% found once. Sequences were obtained from whole blood. These receptors originate from an adult who was a healthcare worker with PCR-confirmed SARS-CoV-2 infection or an uninfected control (not recorded which). Each CDR3 is given with its conserved first and last residue. D genes are given only for firm matches. Rows may omit the clone size; those that give it use once, few, many or a size class.

d_gene: TRBD1; v_gene: TRBV5-5; abundance: few; len: 14; j_gene: TRBJ2-7; CDR3nt: TGTGCCAGCAGCGGGCGACAGGGGGCCTACGAGCAGTACTTC; CDR3aa: CASSGRQGAYEQYF
d_gene: NA; v_gene: TRBV27; abundance: many; len: 15; j_gene: TRBJ2-2; CDR3nt: TGTGCCAGCCATTTTGCGGGGGCCCCCACCGGGGAGCTGTTTTTT; CDR3aa: CASHFAGAPTGELFF
d_gene: TRBD2; v_gene: TRBV7-9; abundance: many; len: 13; j_gene: TRBJ2-2; CDR3nt: TGTGCCAGCCAAGCGGGGAGCACCGGGGAGCTGTTTTTT; CDR3aa: CASQAGSTGELFF
d_gene: TRBD2; v_gene: TRBV4-2; abundance: many; len: 15; j_gene: TRBJ2-5; CDR3nt: TGTGCCAGCAGCCCGGGATTACTAGCGCCAGAGACCCAGTACTTC; CDR3aa: CASSPGLLAPETQYF
d_gene: TRBD1; v_gene: TRBV7-6; abundance: NA; len: 14; j_gene: TRBJ2-2; CDR3nt: TGTGCCAGCAGCTTAGGACAGGGAAACGGGGAGCTGTTTTTT; CDR3aa: CASSLGQGNGELFF
d_gene: NA; v_gene: TRBV9; abundance: few; len: 14; j_gene: TRBJ2-5; CDR3nt: TGTGCCAGCAGCTCGTTGGGGGAAGAAGAGACCCAGTACTTC; CDR3aa: CASSSLGEEETQYF
d_gene: TRBD2; v_gene: TRBV5-1; abundance: many; len: 16; j_gene: TRBJ2-7; CDR3nt: TGCGCCAGCAGCCCCTCCCAAGCGGGAGTGATCTACGAGCAGTACTTC; CDR3aa: CASSPSQAGVIYEQYF
d_gene: TRBD1; v_gene: TRBV20-1; abundance: many; len: 14; j_gene: TRBJ1-6; CDR3nt: TGCAGTGCGCGGCCGGGACAGAATAATTCACCCCTCCACTTT; CDR3aa: CSARPGQNNSPLHF
d_gene: NA; v_gene: TRBV11-2; abundance: NA; len: 17; j_gene: TRBJ2-3; CDR3nt: TGTGCCAGCAGCTTACTGAGGGGTTTCATGGCGACAGATACGCAGTATTTT; CDR3aa: CASSLLRGFMATDTQYF
d_gene: NA; v_gene: TRBV19; abundance: many; len: 17; j_gene: TRBJ2-3; CDR3nt: TGTGCCAGCAGTGGGGCCTTTGGAGCGCTTAGCACAGATACGCAGTATTTT; CDR3aa: CASSGAFGALSTDTQYF